The source of this T cell receptor (beta chain) is a study of CD8+ T cells in alopecia areata. Overall study: Treated patients were given 5 to 10 mg oral tofacitinib twice daily.

As the sequencing template, cDNA was produced by extracting RNA and reverse transcribing it. Method: immunoSEQ multiplex PCR; TCRdb's copy keeps in-frame clones and lacks some. Here the sample spans 90,000 to 100,000 clones, 35% to 45% being singletons. Obtained from alopecia areata patients were lesional scalp punch biopsies along with peripheral blood. Sorting from PBMCs produced CD4+ and CD8+ T cells. Input material: CD4+ T cells sorted from blood. This receptor was taken from a human donor with alopecia areata.

CDR3 sequence reads: CASGLSFDRNTDTQYF. CDR3 nucleotides: TGCGCCAGCGGTTTGAGTTTTGACAGGAACACAGATACGCAGTATTTT. The rearrangement uses TRBV5-1 and TRBJ2-3; D is perhaps TRBD1 (6 bases). V gave up 7 bases and J gave up 2 bases, with 20 bases separating them. The CDR3 length is 16 residues. Germline CDR1 is SGHRS and CDR2 is YFSETQ.